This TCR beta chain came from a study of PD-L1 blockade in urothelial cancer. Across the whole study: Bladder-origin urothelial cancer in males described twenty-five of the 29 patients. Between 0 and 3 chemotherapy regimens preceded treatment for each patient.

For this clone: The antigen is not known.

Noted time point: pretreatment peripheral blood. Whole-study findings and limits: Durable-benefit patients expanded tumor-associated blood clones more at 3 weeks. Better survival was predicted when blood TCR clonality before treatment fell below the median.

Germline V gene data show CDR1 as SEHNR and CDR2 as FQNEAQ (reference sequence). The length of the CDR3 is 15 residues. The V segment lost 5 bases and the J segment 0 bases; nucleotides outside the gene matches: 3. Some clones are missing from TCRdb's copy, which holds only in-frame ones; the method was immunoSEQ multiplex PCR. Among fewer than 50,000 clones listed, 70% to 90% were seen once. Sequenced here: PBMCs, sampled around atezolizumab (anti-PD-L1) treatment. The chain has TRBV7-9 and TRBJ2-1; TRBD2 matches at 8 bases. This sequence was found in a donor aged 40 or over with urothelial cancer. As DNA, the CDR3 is TGTGCCAGCAGCCTCGGGACTAGCTCCTACAATGAGCAGTTCTTC. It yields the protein CASSLGTSSYNEQFF. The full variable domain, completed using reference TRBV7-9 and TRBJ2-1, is DTGVSQNPRHKITKRGQNVTFRCDPISEHNRLYWYRQTLGQGPEFLTYFQNEAQLEKSRLLSDRFSAERPKGSFSTLEIQRTEQGDSAMYLCASSLGTSSYNEQFFGPGTRLTVL.